By proportion, the clone carrying this T cell receptor beta chain is medium-sized. Its antigen is currently unknown. Each TRB amplification used roughly 250-550 ng of genomic DNA from blood. V lost 1 base and J 0 bases, leaving 6 bases between the germline ends. CDR3 length equals 14 residues. Looked up from germline, CDR1 is LNHDA and CDR2 is SQIVND (reference sequence). The sample is drawn from a study of T and B cells in COVID-19 patients. Overall study results and limits: Early severe-case samples and blood from mildly ill patients during symptoms were in short supply.

TRB rearrangements were amplified by multiplex PCR with BIOMED2 TRB-A/B primers. TCRdb ran MiXCR on the multiplex PCR reads and lists one entry per CDR3 protein. The table has fewer than 3,500 distinct CDR3 sequences, under 25% seen once. The sequence was obtained from a human donor with active COVID-19. The rearrangement uses TRBV19 and TRBJ1-2, with D tentatively TRBD1 (5 bases). What was sequenced was blood. CDR3 DNA: TGTGCCAGTAGTATAGCAGGGACTAACTATGGCTACACCTTC. Protein: CASSIAGTNYGYTF. The full variable domain, in which reference TRBV19 and TRBJ1-2 provide the parts outside the CDR3, is DGGITQSPKYLFRKEGQNVTLSCEQNLNHDAMYWYRQDPGQGLRLIYYSQIVNDFQKGDIAEGYSVSREKKESFPLTVTSAQKNPTAFYLCASSIAGTNYGYTFGSGTRLTVV.